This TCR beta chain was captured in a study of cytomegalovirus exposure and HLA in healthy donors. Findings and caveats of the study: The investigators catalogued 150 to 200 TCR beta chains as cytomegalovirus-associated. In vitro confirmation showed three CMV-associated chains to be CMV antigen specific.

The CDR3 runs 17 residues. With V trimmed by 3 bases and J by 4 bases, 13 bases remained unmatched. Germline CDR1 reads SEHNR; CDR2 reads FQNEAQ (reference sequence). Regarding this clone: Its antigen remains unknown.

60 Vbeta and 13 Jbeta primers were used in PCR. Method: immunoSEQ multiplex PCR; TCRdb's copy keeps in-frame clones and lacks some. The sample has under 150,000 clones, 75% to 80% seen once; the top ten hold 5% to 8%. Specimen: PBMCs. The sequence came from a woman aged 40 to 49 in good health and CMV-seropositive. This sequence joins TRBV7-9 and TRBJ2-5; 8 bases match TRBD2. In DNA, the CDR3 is TGTGCCAGCAGCTTCGGACTAGACGGGAGGGGAGGAGAGACCCAGTACTTC. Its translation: CASSFGLDGRGGETQYF.